This T cell receptor beta chain was identified during a study of blood T cells in healthy people across ages. General study findings and limits: For the donors, CMV status was unknown and possibly confounded expanded clonotype changes.

Remarks on this clonotype: Its antigen remains unknown.

A second PCR, run for about 6 to 11 cycles, used a sample-barcoded 5' primer plus a J-beta primer mix. Each CDR3 protein gets one entry after TCRdb re-called the 5' RACE reads with MiXCR. The profile covers roughly 800,000 distinct CDR3 sequences, with approximately 25% appearing a single time and 3.7% taken by the ten largest. CDR3 length: 16 amino acids. V gave up 3 bases and J gave up 4 bases, with 17 bases separating them. CDR1 and CDR2 from the germline V gene are SGDLS and YYNGEE. These data also formed part of another study, on T cells of mothers and their children.

Sequences were obtained from blood. V and J are TRBV9 and TRBJ1-5; the D is unclear. This TCR derives from a boy aged 10-17 years in good health. For the CDR3, the DNA is TGTGCCAGCAGCGCCCCAAGGCCTTTGCAGAATCAGCCCCAGCATTTT. Translated, it gives CASSAPRPLQNQPQHF.